This TCR beta chain was obtained from a study of cytomegalovirus exposure and HLA in healthy donors. Study overall: Tens of millions of unique TCRs, all from HLA-typed donors, were included in an early release of the data. Whole-study results and caveats: The sole available immune exposure information was CMV serostatus.

The donors, nominally healthy at sampling, likely had unrecorded immune exposures. In the PCR, 60 Vbeta and 13 Jbeta primers were used. Libraries were prepared by immunoSEQ multiplex PCR; TCRdb keeps only in-frame clonotypes and omits some of them. The sample holds 95,000 to 130,000 clones; 79% are singletons and the top ten take 3.5% to 4.5%. As to this clone: What it binds is not known.

The CDR3 is 17 amino acids. Germline CDR1 is SGHAT and CDR2 is FQNNGV. V dropped 1 base and J dropped 7; count of bases not matched to a gene: 13. V and J are TRBV11-2 and TRBJ2-5; 9 bases are shared with TRBD2. Specimen: PBMCs. The receptor comes from a man aged 25-45 years in good health and CMV-seropositive. The CDR3 protein is CASSLVGPSGDRGTQYF. CDR3 DNA: TGTGCCAGCAGCTTAGTAGGTCCTAGCGGGGACCGGGGGACCCAGTACTTC.